This is a list of T cell receptor beta chains from one sample in a study of blood T cell repertoires in COVID-19. The method was immunoSEQ multiplex PCR; TCRdb's version includes in-frame clones alone and lacks a portion of them. The sample has around 300,000 clones, around 90% seen once. Sequenced input: peripheral blood. The receptors stem from a man aged 18-30 years with active or convalescent COVID-19. Each CDR3 is given with its conserved first and last residue. The order of the fields is D gene, J gene, V gene, clone size, CDR3 DNA, CDR3 protein. A D gene is named only where the DNA matches it firmly. Clone size appears in some rows only: once, few, many, or a class for an expanded clone.

>.|TRBJ1-5|TRBV5-5|.
TGTGCCAGCAGCGTATCAGGTCAGCCCCAGCATTTT
CASSVSGQPQHF
>TRBD1|TRBJ1-2|TRBV4-1|.
TGCGCCAGCAGCCAGACCGGGACAGGGGCTTATGGCTACACCTTC
CASSQTGTGAYGYTF
>TRBD1|TRBJ1-2|TRBV2|.
TGTGCCAGCATAGGACAGGGAAAGCAATTACATAATAGGTATGGCTACACCTTC
CASIGQGKQLHNRYGYTF
>.|TRBJ1-2|TRBV5-1|.
TGCGCCAGCAGCTTGGTGGGAGGAGGCTATGGCTACACCTTC
CASSLVGGGYGYTF
>TRBD1|TRBJ1-1|TRBV6-5|.
TGTGCCAGCAGTTACGCACAGGGGATGAACACTGAAGCTTTCTTT
CASSYAQGMNTEAFF
>TRBD1|TRBJ1-6|TRBV11-2|.
TGTGCCAGCAGCCACCGGACAGGCCTGCTAGGTAATTCACCCCTCCACTTT
CASSHRTGLLGNSPLHF
>.|TRBJ1-3|TRBV5-1|.
TGCGCCAGCAGCACGAATACAGGGAGCTCTGGAAACACCATATATTTT
CASSTNTGSSGNTIYF
>.|TRBJ2-2|TRBV6-5|.
TGTGCCAGCCGCACGCCGGGGGACACCGGGGAGCTGTTTTTT
CASRTPGDTGELFF
>.|TRBJ1-2|TRBV29-1|.
TGCAGCGGTCAGGGTGGAAACTATGGCTACACCTTC
CSGQGGNYGYTF
>TRBD1|TRBJ1-2|TRBV9|.
TGTGCCAGCAGCGACCGACAGGGTATCTCCGCCTTC
CASSDRQGISAF
>.|TRBJ1-1|TRBV19|.
TGTGCCAGTAGTTCAGGGGCCCCCAACACTGAAGCTTTCTTT
CASSSGAPNTEAFF
>TRBD2|TRBJ2-7|TRBV10-3|once
TGTGCCATCAGTGACGATCATAGCGGGGGCCCCTACGAGCAGTACTTC
CAISDDHSGGPYEQYF
>.|TRBJ1-1|TRBV5-4|.
TGTGCCAGCAGCGTGGCAGGGTGGGGCACTGAAGCTTTCTTT
CASSVAGWGTEAFF
>.|TRBJ1-5|TRBV7-9|.
TGTGCCAGCAGCCGGGGGGAGCCCCAGCATTTT
CASSRGEPQHF
>TRBD1|TRBJ2-2|TRBV7-3|.
TGTGCCAGCAGCCACCAAACAATCTCCGGGACAGGAGATTCTACCGGGGAGCTGTTTTTT
CASSHQTISGTGDSTGELFF
>.|TRBJ1-2|TRBV9|.
TGTGCCAGCAGCGTGGCACAGAACTATGGCTACACCTTC
CASSVAQNYGYTF
>.|TRBJ1-2|TRBV27|.
TGTGCCAGCTCTCCGAGTTCCCGGAGGGCAGGGACCAGATATGGCTACACCTTC
CASSPSSRRAGTRYGYTF
>.|TRBJ2-3|TRBV5-1|.
TGCGCCAGCAGCTTGGGGACTGACACTAGCACAGATACGCAGTATTTT
CASSLGTDTSTDTQYF
>TRBD1|TRBJ2-6|TRBV5-1|.
TGCGCCAGCTCGTGGGTGGGACAGGGCCCTCTCTCTGGGGCCAACGTCCTGACTTTC
CASSWVGQGPLSGANVLTF
>.|TRBJ2-2|TRBV6-1|.
TGTGCCAGCAGTGTCCACGGTATCGAGAGTGGGAACACCGGGGAGCTGTTTTTT
CASSVHGIESGNTGELFF
>.|TRBJ1-5|TRBV7-9|.
TGTGCCAGCAGCTTAGGGTGGGCAGAAAATCAGCCCCAGCATTTT
CASSLGWAENQPQHF
>TRBD2|TRBJ2-7|TRBV7-2|once
TGTGCCAGCAGCTTAGTTAAGCGGGGGCTCTCCTACGAGCAGTACTTC
CASSLVKRGLSYEQYF
>.|TRBJ1-1|TRBV15|.
TGTGCCACCAGCGTCAACAGGGCGATGAACACTGAAGCTTTCTTT
CATSVNRAMNTEAFF
>.|TRBJ2-6|TRBV7-6|.
TGTGCCAGCAGCCTAAAGCTTCTAGCGCCCGAGGGTGCCCACTCTGGGGCCAACGTCCTGACTTTC
CASSLKLLAPEGAHSGANVLTF
>.|TRBJ2-7|TRBV4-1|.
TGCGCCAGCAGCCAAGGGGCAGGGCAGAACGAGCAGTACTTC
CASSQGAGQNEQYF
>.|TRBJ1-5|TRBV9|once
TGTGCCAGCAGCGTAGGGTCAGGCCCCCAGCCCCAGCATTTT
CASSVGSGPQPQHF
>TRBD2|TRBJ2-3|TRBV2|.
TGTGCCAGCAGCGCTAGCGGGGTGCAGTATTTT
CASSASGVQYF
>.|TRBJ2-7|TRBV4-2|.
TGTGCCAGCAGCCAAGTTGTTGAGAGCTCCTACGAGCAGTACTTC
CASSQVVESSYEQYF
>.|TRBJ2-3|TRBV6-5|.
TGTGCCAGCAGTTATGCGGGGGCCGGGAATACGCAGTATTTT
CASSYAGAGNTQYF
>TRBD2|TRBJ2-7|TRBV29-1|.
TGCAGCGTTCTCCGGGGGGACGGCTACGAGCAGTACTTC
CSVLRGDGYEQYF
>TRBD1|TRBJ2-7|TRBV14|.
TGTGCCAGCAGCCAACAAAACGAGGGGGCGCGGTCCTACGAGCAGTACTTC
CASSQQNEGARSYEQYF
>.|TRBJ2-7|TRBV4-1|.
TGCGCCAGCAGCCCTGGACAGAACTCCTACGAGCAGTACTTC
CASSPGQNSYEQYF
>TRBD1|TRBJ1-5|TRBV19|few
TGTGCCAGTAGCGTTTCCGGGACAGGGAGCAATCAGCCCCAGCATTTT
CASSVSGTGSNQPQHF
>.|TRBJ2-7|TRBV9|.
TGTGCCAGCAGCGTAGGTTCAGGGGGGGAGCAGTACTTC
CASSVGSGGEQYF
>TRBD1|TRBJ1-2|TRBV6-5|.
TGTGCCAGCAGTAACACAGGGGGCGCAGGCTATGGCTACACCTTC
CASSNTGGAGYGYTF
>.|TRBJ1-1|TRBV25-1|.
TGTGCCAGCAGTGCCGCCCTCCATACAGGGATCATGAACACTGAAGCTTTCTTT
CASSAALHTGIMNTEAFF
>TRBD1|TRBJ2-7|TRBV11-2|.
TGTGCCAGCAGCTCTCGGACAGGGGGGACCTACGAGCAGTACTTC
CASSSRTGGTYEQYF
>.|TRBJ1-3|TRBV3-1/TRBV3-2|.
TGTGCCAGCAGCCCGGACTTCCTCTCTGGAAACACCATATATTTT
CASSPDFLSGNTIYF
>.|TRBJ2-7|TRBV4-1|.
TGCGCCAGCAGCCAAGTAGAGACCTACGAGCAGTACTTC
CASSQVETYEQYF
>TRBD1|TRBJ1-2|TRBV4-1|few
TGCGCCAGCAGCCAAGATTTGACAGGGAATGGCTACACCTTC
CASSQDLTGNGYTF
>TRBD1|TRBJ1-4|TRBV2|once
TGTGCCAGCAGTAAACGCCTCCGGGACAGGGAGAATGAAAAACTGTTTTTT
CASSKRLRDRENEKLFF
>TRBD1|TRBJ2-1|TRBV9|.
TGTGCCAGCAGCGTGGGACAGGGGGCAGATGAGCAGTTCTTC
CASSVGQGADEQFF
>.|TRBJ1-1|TRBV7-8|.
TGTGCCAGCAGCTTATTGGGATTCGGTCGGGGAGAGAACACTGAAGCTTTCTTT
CASSLLGFGRGENTEAFF
>.|TRBJ2-1|TRBV7-9|once
TGTGCCAGCAGCACCCAAACATCAGGGGCAGGTGAGCAGTTCTTC
CASSTQTSGAGEQFF
>TRBD1|TRBJ1-1|TRBV5-6|once
TGTGCCAGCAGCGTCGGGACAGGGAACACTGAAGCTTTCTTT
CASSVGTGNTEAFF
>.|TRBJ1-5|TRBV7-5|once
TGTGCCAGCACCGACAGGAGCAATCAGCCCCAGCATTTT
CASTDRSNQPQHF
>TRBD1|TRBJ2-6|TRBV27|.
TGTGCCAGCAGTTTGATTCGTTTCGGGACAGGGGTCGGGGCCAACGTCCTGACTTTC
CASSLIRFGTGVGANVLTF
>TRBD1|TRBJ1-1|TRBV10-2|once
TGCGCCAGCAGTCCCGGGACAGGGCTCCTGGTTAGTGAAGCTTTCTTT
CASSPGTGLLVSEAFF
>TRBD2|TRBJ2-2|TRBV24-1|.
TGTGCCACCGAGGCTAGCGGACACACCGGGGAGCTGTTTTTT
CATEASGHTGELFF